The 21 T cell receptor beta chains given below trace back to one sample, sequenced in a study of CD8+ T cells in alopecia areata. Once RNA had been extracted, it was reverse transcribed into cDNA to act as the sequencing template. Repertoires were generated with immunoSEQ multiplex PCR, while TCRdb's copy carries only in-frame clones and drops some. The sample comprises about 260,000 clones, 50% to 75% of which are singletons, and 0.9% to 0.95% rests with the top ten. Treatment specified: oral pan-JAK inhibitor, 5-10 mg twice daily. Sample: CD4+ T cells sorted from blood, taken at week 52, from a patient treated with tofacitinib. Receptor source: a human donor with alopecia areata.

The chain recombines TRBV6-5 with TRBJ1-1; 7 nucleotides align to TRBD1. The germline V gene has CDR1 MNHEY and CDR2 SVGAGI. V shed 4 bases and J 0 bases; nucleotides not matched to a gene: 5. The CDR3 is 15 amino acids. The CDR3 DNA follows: TGTGCCAGCAGTTCCGACAGGGCGATGAACACTGAAGCTTTCTTT. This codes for CASSSDRAMNTEAFF.

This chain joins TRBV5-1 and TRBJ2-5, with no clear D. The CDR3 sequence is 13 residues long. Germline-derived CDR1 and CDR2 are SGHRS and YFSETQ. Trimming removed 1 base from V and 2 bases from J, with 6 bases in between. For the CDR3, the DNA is TGCGCCAGCAGCTTGCGACAACAAGAGACCCAGTACTTC. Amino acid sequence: CASSLRQQETQYF.

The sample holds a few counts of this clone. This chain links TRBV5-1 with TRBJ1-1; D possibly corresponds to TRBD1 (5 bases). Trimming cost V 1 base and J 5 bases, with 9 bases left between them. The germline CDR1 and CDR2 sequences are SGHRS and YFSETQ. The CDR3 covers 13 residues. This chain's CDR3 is CASSLSTETEAFF. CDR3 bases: TGCGCCAGCAGCTTGTCGACAGAGACTGAAGCTTTCTTT.

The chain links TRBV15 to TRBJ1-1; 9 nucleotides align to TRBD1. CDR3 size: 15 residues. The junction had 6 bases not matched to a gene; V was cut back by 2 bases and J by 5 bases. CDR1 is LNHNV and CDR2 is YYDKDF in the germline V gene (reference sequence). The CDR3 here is CATSRKGTGWTEAFF. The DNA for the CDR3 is TGTGCCACCAGCAGAAAAGGGACAGGGTGGACTGAAGCTTTCTTT.

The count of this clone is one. As DNA, the CDR3 is TGTGCCAGCAGCCCCCGTCAGGGAGGCCATGGCTACACCTTC. Translation gives CASSPRQGGHGYTF. The chain couples TRBV13 to TRBJ1-2; perhaps TRBD1 as D (5 bases). Trimming stripped 5 bases from V and 6 bases from J, with 16 bases between. The CDR3 consists of 14 residues. Per germline, CDR1 PRHDT and CDR2 FYEKMQ (reference sequence). Combining the CDR3 with reference TRBV13 and TRBJ1-2 gives the whole variable domain AAGVIQSPRHLIKEKRETATLKCYPIPRHDTVYWYQQGPGQDPQFLISFYEKMQSDKGSIPDRFSAQQFSDYHSELNMSSLELGDSALYFCASSPRQGGHGYTFGSGTRLTVV.

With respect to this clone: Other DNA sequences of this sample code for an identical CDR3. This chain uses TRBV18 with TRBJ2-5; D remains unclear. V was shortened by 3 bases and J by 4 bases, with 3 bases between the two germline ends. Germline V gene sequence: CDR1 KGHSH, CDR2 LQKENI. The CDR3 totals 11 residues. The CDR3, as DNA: TGTGCCAGCTCACCCAGAGAGACCCAGTACTTC. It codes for CASSPRETQYF. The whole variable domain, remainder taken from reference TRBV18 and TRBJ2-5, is NAGVMQNPRHLVRRRGQEARLRCSPMKGHSHVYWYRQLPEEGLKFMVYLQKENIIDESGMPKERFSAEFPKEGPSILRIQQVVRGDSAAYFCASSPRETQYFGPGTRLLVL.

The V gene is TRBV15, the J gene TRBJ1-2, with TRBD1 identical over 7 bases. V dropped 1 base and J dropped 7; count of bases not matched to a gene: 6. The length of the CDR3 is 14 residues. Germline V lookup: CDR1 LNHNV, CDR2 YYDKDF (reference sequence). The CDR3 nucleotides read TGTGCCACCAGCAGAGGGGACAGCCTTCCTGGCTACACCTTC. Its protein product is CATSRGDSLPGYTF.

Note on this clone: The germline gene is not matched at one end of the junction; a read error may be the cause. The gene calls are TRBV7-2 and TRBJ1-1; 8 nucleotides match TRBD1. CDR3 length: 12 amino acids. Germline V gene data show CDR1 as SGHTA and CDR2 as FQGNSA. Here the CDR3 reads CASSFVGQGPTF. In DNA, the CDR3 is TGTGCCAGCAGCTTTGTAGGACAGGGCCCGACCTTT.

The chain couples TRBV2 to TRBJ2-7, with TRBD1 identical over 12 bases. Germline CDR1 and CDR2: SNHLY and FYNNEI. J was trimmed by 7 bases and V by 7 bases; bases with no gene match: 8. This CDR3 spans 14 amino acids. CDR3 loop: CASTGTGGWWEQYF. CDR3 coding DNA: TGTGCCAGCACCGGGACAGGGGGCTGGTGGGAGCAGTACTTC. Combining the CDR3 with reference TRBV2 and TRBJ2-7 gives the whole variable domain EPEVTQTPSHQVTQMGQEVILRCVPISNHLYFYWYRQILGQKVEFLVSFYNNEISEKSEIFDDQFSVERPDGSNFTLKIRSTKLEDSAMYFCASTGTGGWWEQYFGPGTRLTVT.

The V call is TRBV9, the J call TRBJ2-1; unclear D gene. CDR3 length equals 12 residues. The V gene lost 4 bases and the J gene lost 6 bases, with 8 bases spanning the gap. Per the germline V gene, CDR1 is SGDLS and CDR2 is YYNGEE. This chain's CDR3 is CASSPQFNEQFF. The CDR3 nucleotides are TGTGCCAGCAGCCCCCAGTTCAATGAGCAGTTCTTC. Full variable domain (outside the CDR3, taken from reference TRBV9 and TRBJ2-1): DSGVTQTPKHLITATGQRVTLRCSPRSGDLSVYWYQQSLDQGLQFLIQYYNGEERAKGNILERFSAQQFPDLHSELNLSSLELGDSALYFCASSPQFNEQFFGPGTRLTVL.

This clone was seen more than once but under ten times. CDR3 protein: CASSQGQGPDTQYF. In DNA form, the CDR3 reads TGTGCCAGCAGCCAAGGACAGGGACCAGATACGCAGTATTTT. The chain combines TRBV4-2 with TRBJ2-3; 7 bases are a match to TRBD1. With 1 base clipped from V and 4 bases from J, the junction kept 2 bases outside the gene matches. The CDR3 spans 14 residues. Germline CDR1 reads LGHNA; CDR2 reads YNFKEQ.

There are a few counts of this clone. DNA for the CDR3: TGTGCCAGCAGCTTAGGCCAGGGGCCCCTCCACTTT. It encodes CASSLGQGPLHF. The chain joins TRBV13 to TRBJ1-6; tentative D call: TRBD1 (6 bases). The CDR3 is 12 amino acids. The germline gives CDR1 PRHDT, CDR2 FYEKMQ (reference sequence). The V end lost 0 bases, the J end lost 13 bases, and 7 bases lay between the germline ends. The full variable domain, completed using reference TRBV13 and TRBJ1-6, is AAGVIQSPRHLIKEKRETATLKCYPIPRHDTVYWYQQGPGQDPQFLISFYEKMQSDKGSIPDRFSAQQFSDYHSELNMSSLELGDSALYFCASSLGQGPLHFGNGTRLTVT.

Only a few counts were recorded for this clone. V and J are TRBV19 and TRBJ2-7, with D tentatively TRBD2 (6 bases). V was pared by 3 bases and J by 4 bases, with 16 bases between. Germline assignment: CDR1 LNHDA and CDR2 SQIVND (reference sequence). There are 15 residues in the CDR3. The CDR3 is CASSIQGTGGYEQYF. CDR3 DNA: TGTGCCAGTAGTATTCAGGGAACCGGAGGGTACGAGCAGTACTTC.

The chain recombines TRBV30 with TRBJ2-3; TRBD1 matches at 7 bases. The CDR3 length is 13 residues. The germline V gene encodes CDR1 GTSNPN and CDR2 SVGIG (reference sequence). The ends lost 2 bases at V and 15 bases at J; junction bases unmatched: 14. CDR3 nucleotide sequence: TGTGCCTGGAGTACTAATAGGGGACAGTCTTTCTATTTT. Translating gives CAWSTNRGQSFYF.

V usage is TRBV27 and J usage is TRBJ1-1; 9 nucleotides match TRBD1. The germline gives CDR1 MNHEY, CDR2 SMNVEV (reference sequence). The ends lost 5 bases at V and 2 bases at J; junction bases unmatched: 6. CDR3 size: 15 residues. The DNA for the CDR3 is TGTGCCAGCAGTACCCGGACAGGGGCAAACACTGAAGCTTTCTTT. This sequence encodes CASSTRTGANTEAFF.

The CDR3 is CASSLPRANVLTF. The CDR3 DNA sequence: TGTGCCAGCAGCCTCCCCCGGGCCAACGTCCTGACTTTC. The V call is TRBV5-4, the J call TRBJ2-6; unclear D gene. The CDR3 has 13 amino acids. Germline loops: CDR1 SGHNT, CDR2 YYREEE (reference sequence). The V end was cut by 4 bases, the J end by 5 bases, with 7 bases between.

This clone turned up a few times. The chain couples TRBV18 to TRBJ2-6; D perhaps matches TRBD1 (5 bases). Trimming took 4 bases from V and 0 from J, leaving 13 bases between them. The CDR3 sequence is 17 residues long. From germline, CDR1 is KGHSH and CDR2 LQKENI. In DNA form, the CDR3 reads TGTGCCAGCTCACGAGAAGGGGCTTCCTCTGGGGCCAACGTCCTGACTTTC. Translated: CASSREGASSGANVLTF.

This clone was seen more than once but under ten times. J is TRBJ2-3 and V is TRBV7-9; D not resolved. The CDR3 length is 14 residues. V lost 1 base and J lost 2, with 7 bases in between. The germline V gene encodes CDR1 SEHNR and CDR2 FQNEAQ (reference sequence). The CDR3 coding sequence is TGTGCCAGCAGCTTAGAACGGCCCACAGATACGCAGTATTTT. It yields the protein CASSLERPTDTQYF.

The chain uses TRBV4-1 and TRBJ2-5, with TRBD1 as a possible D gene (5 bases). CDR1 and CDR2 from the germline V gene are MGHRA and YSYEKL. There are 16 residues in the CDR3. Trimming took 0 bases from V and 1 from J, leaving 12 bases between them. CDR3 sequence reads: CASSQEGARSQETQYF. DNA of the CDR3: TGCGCCAGCAGCCAAGAAGGGGCCAGGAGCCAAGAGACCCAGTACTTC.

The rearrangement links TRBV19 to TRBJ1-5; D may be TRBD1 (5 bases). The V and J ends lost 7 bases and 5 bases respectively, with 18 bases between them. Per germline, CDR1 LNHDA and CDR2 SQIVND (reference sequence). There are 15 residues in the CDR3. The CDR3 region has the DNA TGTGCCAGTACCCGCACCTCAGGGACGCATCAGCCCCAGCATTTT. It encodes CASTRTSGTHQPQHF.

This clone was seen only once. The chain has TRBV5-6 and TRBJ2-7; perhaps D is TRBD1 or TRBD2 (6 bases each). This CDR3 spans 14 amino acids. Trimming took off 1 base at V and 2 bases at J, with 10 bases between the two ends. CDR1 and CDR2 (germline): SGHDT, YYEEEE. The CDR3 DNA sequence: TGTGCCAGCAGCTTGCCGGGGGCAACCTACGAGCAGTACTTC. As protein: CASSLPGATYEQYF.